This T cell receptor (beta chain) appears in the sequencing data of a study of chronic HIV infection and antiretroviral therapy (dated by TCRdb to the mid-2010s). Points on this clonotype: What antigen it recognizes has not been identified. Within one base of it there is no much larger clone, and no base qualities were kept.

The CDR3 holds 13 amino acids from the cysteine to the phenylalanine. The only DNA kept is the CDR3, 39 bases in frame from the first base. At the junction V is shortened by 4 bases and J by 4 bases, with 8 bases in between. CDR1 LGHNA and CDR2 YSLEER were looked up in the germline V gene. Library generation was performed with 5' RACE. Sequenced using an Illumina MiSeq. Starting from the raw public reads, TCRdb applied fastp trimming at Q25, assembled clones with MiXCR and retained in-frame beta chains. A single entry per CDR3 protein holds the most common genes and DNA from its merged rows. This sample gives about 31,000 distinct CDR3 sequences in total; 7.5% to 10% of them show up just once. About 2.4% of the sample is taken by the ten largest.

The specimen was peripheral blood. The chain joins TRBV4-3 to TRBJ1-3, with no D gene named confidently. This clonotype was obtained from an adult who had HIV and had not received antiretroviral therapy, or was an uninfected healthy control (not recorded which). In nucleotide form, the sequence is TGCGCCAGCAGCCTCAACACGGGAAACACCATATATTTT. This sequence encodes CASSLNTGNTIYF.